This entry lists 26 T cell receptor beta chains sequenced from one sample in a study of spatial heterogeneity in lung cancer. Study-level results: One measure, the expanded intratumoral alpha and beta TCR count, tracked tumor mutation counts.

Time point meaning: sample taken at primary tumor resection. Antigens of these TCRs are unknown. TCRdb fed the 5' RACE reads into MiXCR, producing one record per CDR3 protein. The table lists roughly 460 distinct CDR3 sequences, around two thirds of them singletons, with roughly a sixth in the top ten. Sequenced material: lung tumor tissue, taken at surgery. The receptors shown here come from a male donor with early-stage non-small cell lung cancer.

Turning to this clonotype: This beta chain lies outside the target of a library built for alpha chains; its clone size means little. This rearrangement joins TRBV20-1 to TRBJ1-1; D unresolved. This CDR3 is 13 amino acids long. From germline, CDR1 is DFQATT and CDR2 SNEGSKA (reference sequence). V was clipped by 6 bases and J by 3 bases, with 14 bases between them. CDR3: CSAIRTIYTEAFF. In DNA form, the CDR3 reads TGCAGTGCGATACGAACTATCTACACTGAAGCTTTCTTT.

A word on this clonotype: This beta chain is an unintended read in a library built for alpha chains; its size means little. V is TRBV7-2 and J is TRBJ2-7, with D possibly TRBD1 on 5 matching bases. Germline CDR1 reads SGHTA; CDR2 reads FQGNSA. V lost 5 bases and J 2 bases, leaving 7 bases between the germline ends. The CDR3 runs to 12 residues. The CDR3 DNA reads TGTGCCAGCAGCGTGGGGCCCTACGAGCAGTACTTC. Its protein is CASSVGPYEQYF.

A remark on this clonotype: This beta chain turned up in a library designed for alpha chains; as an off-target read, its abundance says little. The CDR3: CASSLLVLGETQYF. As DNA, the CDR3 is TGTGCCAGCAGCTTGCTAGTGCTGGGGGAGACCCAGTACTTC. The chain has TRBV5-6 and TRBJ2-5; D unresolved. V was pared by 1 base and J by 5 bases, with 12 bases between. Germline CDR1 and CDR2: SGHDT and YYEEEE. The CDR3 runs 14 residues.

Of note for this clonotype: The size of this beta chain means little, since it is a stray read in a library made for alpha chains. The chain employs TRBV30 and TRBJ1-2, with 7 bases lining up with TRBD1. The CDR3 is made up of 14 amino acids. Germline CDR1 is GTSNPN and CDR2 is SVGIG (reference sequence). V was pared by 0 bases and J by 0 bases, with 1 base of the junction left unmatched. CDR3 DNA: TGTGCCTGGAGTGTCGGACAGGCTAACTATGGCTACACCTTC. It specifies CAWSVGQANYGYTF.

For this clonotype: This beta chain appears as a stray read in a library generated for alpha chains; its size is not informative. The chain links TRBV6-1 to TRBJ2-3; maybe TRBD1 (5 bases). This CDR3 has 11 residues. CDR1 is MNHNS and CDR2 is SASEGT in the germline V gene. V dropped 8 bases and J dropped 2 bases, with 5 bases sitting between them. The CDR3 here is CASGHTDTQYF. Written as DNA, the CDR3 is TGTGCCAGCGGACACACAGATACGCAGTATTTT.

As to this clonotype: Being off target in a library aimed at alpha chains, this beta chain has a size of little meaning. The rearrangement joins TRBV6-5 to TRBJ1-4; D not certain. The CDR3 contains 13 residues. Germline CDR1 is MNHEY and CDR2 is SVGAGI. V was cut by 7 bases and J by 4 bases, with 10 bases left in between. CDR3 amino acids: CASKRRNNEKLFF. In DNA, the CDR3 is TGTGCCAGCAAACGGAGGAATAATGAAAAACTGTTTTTT.

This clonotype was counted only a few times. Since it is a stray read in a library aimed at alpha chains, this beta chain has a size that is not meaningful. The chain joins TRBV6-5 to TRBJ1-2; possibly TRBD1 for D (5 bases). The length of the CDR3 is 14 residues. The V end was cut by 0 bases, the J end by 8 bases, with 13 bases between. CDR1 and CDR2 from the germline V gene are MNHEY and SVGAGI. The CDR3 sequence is CASSYSSGRMGYTF. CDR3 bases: TGTGCCAGCAGTTACTCCTCAGGGCGTATGGGCTACACCTTC.

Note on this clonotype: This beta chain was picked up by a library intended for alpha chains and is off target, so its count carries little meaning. CDR3 protein: CASRRDRESTEAFF. In nucleotides, the CDR3 is TGTGCCAGCAGGCGGGACAGGGAGTCCACTGAAGCTTTCTTT. The rearrangement links TRBV6-5 to TRBJ1-1; 9 bases line up with TRBD1. CDR3 size: 14 residues. CDR1 is MNHEY, CDR2 SVGAGI, per germline. Trimming removed 6 bases from V and 4 bases from J; junction bases left unmatched: 6.

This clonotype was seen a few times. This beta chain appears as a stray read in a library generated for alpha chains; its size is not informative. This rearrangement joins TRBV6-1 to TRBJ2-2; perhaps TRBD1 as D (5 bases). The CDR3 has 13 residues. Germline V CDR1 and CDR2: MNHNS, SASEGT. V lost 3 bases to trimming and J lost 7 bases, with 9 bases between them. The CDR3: CASSEGQVGELFF. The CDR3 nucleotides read TGTGCCAGCAGTGAGGGGCAGGTCGGGGAGCTGTTTTTT.

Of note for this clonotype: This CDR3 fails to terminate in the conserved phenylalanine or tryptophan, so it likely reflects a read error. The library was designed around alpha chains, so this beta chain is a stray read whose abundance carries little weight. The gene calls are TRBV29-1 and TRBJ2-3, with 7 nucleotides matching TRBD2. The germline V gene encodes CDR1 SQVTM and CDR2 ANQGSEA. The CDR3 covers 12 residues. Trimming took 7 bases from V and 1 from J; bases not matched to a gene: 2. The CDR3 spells CSAGLGTDTQYL. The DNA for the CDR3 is TGCAGCGCCGGACTAGGCACAGATACGCAGTATTTG.

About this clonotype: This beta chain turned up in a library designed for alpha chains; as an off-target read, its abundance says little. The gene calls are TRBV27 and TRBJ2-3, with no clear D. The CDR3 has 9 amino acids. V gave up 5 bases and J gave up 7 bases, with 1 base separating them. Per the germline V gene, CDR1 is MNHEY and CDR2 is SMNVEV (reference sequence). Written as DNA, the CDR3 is TGTGCCAGCAGTAATACGCAGTATTTT. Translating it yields CASSNTQYF.

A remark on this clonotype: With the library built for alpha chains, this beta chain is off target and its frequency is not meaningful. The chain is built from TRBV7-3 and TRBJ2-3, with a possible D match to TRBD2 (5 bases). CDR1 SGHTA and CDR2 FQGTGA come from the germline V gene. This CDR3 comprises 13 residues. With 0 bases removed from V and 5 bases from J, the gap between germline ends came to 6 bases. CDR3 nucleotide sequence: TGTGCCAGCAGCTTAACGGGAGAAGATACGCAGTATTTT. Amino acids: CASSLTGEDTQYF.

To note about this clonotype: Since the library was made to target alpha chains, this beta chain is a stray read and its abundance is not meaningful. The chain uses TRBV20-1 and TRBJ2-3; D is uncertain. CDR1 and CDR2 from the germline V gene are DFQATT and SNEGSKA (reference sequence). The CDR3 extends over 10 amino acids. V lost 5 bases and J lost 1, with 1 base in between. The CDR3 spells CSAGTDTQYF. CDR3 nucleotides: TGCAGTGCTGGCACAGATACGCAGTATTTT.

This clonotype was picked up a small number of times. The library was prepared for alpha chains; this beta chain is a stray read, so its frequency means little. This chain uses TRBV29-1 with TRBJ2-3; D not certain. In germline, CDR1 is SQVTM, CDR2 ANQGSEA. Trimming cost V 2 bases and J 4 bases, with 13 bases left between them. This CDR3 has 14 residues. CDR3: CSVEILLLSDTQYF. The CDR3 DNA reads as TGCAGCGTTGAAATTTTGTTACTTTCAGATACGCAGTATTTT.

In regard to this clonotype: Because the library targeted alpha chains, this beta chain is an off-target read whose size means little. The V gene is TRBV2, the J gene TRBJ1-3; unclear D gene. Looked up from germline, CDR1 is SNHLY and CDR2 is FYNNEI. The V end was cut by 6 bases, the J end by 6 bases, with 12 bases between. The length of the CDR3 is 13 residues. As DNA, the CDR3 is TGTGCCAGCAGGACGACCACTCCAAACACCATATATTTT. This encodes CASRTTTPNTIYF.

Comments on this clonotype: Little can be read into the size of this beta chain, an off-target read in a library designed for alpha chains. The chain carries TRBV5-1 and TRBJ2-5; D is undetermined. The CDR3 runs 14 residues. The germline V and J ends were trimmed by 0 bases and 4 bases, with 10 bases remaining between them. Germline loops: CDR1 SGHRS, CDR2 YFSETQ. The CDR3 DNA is TGCGCCAGCAGCTTGGAAACCTTACGAGAGACCCAGTACTTC. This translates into CASSLETLRETQYF. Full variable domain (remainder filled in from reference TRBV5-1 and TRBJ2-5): KAGVTQTPRYLIKTRGQQVTLSCSPISGHRSVSWYQQTPGQGLQFLFEYFSETQRNKGNFPGRFSGRQFSNSRSEMNVSTLELGDSALYLCASSLETLRETQYFGPGTRLLVL.

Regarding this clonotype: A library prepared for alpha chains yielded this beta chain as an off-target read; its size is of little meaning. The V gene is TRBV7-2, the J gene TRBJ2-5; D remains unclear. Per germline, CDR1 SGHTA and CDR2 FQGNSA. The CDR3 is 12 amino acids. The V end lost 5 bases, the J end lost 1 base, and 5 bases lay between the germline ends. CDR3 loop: CASSPSQETQYF. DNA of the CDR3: TGTGCCAGCAGCCCTAGCCAAGAGACCCAGTACTTC.

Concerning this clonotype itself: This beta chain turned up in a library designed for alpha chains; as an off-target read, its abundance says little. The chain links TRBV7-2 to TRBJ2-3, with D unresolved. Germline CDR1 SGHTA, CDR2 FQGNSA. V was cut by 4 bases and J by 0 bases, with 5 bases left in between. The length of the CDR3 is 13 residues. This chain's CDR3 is CASSSHSTDTQYF. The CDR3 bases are TGTGCCAGCAGCTCCCATAGCACAGATACGCAGTATTTT.

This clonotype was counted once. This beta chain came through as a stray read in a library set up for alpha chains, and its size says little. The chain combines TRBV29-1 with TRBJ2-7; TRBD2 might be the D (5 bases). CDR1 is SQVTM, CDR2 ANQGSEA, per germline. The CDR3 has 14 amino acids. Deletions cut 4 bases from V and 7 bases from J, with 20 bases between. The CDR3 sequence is CSVVGTFSSGEQYF. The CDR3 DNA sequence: TGCAGCGTTGTTGGCACCTTTTCGTCGGGAGAGCAGTACTTC.

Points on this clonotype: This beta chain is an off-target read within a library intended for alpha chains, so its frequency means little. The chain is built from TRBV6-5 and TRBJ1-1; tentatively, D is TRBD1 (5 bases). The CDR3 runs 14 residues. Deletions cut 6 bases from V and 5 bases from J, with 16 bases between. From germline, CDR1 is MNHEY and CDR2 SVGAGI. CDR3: CASRPGPRGTEAFF. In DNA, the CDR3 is TGTGCCAGCAGACCGGGACCACGGGGGACTGAAGCTTTCTTT.

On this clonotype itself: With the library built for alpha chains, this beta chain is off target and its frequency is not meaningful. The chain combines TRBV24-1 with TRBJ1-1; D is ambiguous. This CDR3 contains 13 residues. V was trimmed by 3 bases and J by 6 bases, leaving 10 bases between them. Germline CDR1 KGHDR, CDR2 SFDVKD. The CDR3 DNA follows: TGTGCCACCAGTGATAGTAGGAGAGCTGAAGCTTTCTTT. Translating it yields CATSDSRRAEAFF.

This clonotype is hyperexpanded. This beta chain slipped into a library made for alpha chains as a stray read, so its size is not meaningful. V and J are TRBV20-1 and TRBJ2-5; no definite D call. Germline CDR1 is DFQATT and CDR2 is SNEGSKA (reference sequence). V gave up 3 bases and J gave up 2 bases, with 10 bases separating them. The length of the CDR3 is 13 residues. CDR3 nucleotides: TGCAGTGCTAGTGTATACAGACAAGAGACCCAGTACTTC. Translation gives CSASVYRQETQYF.

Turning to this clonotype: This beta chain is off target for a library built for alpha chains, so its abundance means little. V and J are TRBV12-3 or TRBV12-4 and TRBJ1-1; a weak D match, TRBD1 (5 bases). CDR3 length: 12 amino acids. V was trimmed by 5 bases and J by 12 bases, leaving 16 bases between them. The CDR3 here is CASSPQGFGTFF. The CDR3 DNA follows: TGTGCCAGCAGTCCCCAGGGCTTCGGAACTTTCTTT.

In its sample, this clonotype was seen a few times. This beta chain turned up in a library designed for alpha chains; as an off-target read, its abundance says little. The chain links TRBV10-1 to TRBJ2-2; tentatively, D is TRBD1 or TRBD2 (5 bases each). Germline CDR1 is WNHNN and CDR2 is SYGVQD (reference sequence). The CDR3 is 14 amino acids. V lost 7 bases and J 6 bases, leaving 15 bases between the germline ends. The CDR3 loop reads CASKADRGPGELFF. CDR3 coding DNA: TGCGCCAGCAAGGCGGACCGGGGCCCCGGGGAGCTGTTTTTT.

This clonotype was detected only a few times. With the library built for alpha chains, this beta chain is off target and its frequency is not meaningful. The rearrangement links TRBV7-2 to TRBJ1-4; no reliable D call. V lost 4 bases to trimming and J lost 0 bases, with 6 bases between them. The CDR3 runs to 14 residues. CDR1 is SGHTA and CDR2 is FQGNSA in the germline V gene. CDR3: CASSSTTTNEKLFF. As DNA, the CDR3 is TGTGCCAGCAGCTCCACAACAACTAATGAAAAACTGTTTTTT. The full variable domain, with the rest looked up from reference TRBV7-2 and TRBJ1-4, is GAGVSQSPSNKVTEKGKDVELRCDPISGHTALYWYRQSLGQGLEFLIYFQGNSAPDKSGLPSDRFSAERTGGSVSTLTIQRTQQEDSAVYLCASSSTTTNEKLFFGSGTQLSVL.

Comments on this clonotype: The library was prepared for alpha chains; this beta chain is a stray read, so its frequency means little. CDR3 sequence: CASIGGGTEAFF. DNA for the CDR3: TGTGCCAGCATAGGAGGGGGCACTGAAGCTTTCTTT. The rearrangement joins TRBV2 to TRBJ1-1, with D possibly being TRBD1 (6 bases). The CDR3 is 12 amino acids. Trimming removed 7 bases from V and 4 bases from J, with 10 bases in between. The germline V gene encodes CDR1 SNHLY and CDR2 FYNNEI.